This T cell receptor (beta chain) was retrieved from a study of cytomegalovirus exposure and HLA in healthy donors. Study findings and constraints: Upon later analysis, TCR association rates were observed to vary by HLA locus, being highest for DRB1 and lowest for HLA-C.

The PCR made use of 60 Vbeta and 13 Jbeta primers. Clones were read by immunoSEQ multiplex PCR, and TCRdb kept only the in-frame ones, dropping some. This listing includes roughly 80,000 clones. As to this clone: Its antigen is unknown.

The CDR3 contains 14 residues. Germline V lookup: CDR1 GTSNPN, CDR2 SVGIG (reference sequence). V lost 5 bases to trimming and J lost 3 bases, with 14 bases between them. This receptor was taken from a woman in her thirties in good health and CMV-seronegative. The rearrangement links TRBV30 to TRBJ2-1; perhaps TRBD1 as D (6 bases). Sequences were obtained from PBMCs. The CDR3 reads CAWSPGHLYNEQFF. The CDR3, as DNA: TGTGCCTGGTCGCCGGGACACCTCTACAATGAGCAGTTCTTC.